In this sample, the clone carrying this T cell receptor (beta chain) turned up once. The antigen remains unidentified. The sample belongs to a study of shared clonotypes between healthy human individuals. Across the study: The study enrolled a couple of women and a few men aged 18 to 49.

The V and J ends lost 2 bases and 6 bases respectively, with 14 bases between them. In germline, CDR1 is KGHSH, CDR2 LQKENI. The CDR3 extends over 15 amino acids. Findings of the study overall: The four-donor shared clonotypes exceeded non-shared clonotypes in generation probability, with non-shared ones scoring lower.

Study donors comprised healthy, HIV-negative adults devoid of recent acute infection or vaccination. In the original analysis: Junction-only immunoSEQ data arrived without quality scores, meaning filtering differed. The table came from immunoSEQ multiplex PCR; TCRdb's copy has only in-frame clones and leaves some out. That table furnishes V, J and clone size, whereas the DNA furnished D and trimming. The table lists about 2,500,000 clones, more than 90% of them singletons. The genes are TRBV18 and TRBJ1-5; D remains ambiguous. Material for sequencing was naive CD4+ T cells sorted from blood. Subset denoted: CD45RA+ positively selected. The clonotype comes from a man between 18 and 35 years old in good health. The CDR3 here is CASSPTTVTGQPQHF. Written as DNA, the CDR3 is TGTGCCAGCTCACCAACCACAGTGACGGGTCAGCCCCAGCATTTT.